The 5 T cell receptor beta chains listed next were all sequenced from one sample in a study of cytomegalovirus exposure and HLA in healthy donors. A multiplex PCR was run with 60 Vbeta primers and 13 Jbeta primers. Here immunoSEQ multiplex PCR was the method, and the copy in TCRdb shows in-frame clones only, minus some. The top ten clones hold approximately 17% of a sample with 60,000 to 85,000 clones, around 83% of them seen once. The material sequenced was PBMCs. The receptors come from a man between 65 and 85 years old in good health and CMV-seropositive.

This clone occurred a few times. The rearrangement uses TRBV30 and TRBJ2-7, with D perhaps matching TRBD2 (6 bases). Trimming removed 1 base from V and 2 bases from J, with 12 bases in between. The germline CDR1 and CDR2 sequences are GTSNPN and SVGIG (reference sequence). This CDR3 contains 14 residues. The chain's CDR3 is CAWSAGTYTYEQYF. The CDR3 nucleotides read TGTGCCTGGAGTGCCGGGACTTACACCTACGAGCAGTACTTC.

V and J are TRBV5-1 and TRBJ2-5, with 12 bases that match TRBD1. The V segment lost 4 bases and the J segment 5 bases; nucleotides outside the gene matches: 9. Germline CDR1 reads SGHRS; CDR2 reads YFSETQ. CDR3 length: 16 amino acids. The CDR3 DNA is TGCGCCAGCAGCCGCGCGGGACAGGGGGCCGGGGAGACCCAGTACTTC. Translated, it gives CASSRAGQGAGETQYF.

This clone was seen only once. The gene calls are TRBV5-4 and TRBJ2-1; D not certain. There are 14 residues in the CDR3. Trimming left V 4 bases short and J 3 bases short, with 11 bases between. In germline, CDR1 is SGHNT, CDR2 YYREEE (reference sequence). Here the CDR3 DNA reads TGTGCCAGCAGCCCTGGCCAGTACTACAATGAGCAGTTCTTC. Translation gives CASSPGQYYNEQFF. Based on the CDR3 plus reference TRBV5-4 and TRBJ2-1, the full variable domain is ETGVTQSPTHLIKTRGQQVTLRCSSQSGHNTVSWYQQALGQGPQFIFQYYREEENGRGNFPPRFSGLQFPNYSSELNVNALELDDSALYLCASSPGQYYNEQFFGPGTRLTVL.

A word on this clone: The sample contains more than one DNA sequence encoding this CDR3. This chain uses TRBV7-3 with TRBJ2-5, with TRBD2 matching over 7 bases. After removal of 1 base from V and 5 bases from J, the junction contained 4 bases not matched to a gene. Germline V gives CDR1 SGHTA, CDR2 FQGTGA. CDR3 length: 14 residues. The CDR3 reads CASSLNGGSETQYF. The CDR3 nucleotides read TGTGCCAGCAGCTTAAACGGCGGGAGTGAGACCCAGTACTTC.

In its sample, this clone was seen a few times. Written as DNA, the CDR3 is TGTGCCAGCAGCCCCGGGACTAGTAGGGGCGGATTAGAGACCCAGTACTTC. It is translated as CASSPGTSRGGLETQYF. This chain connects TRBV7-8 to TRBJ2-5; 8 bases line up with TRBD2. CDR3 length: 17 amino acids. The V segment lost 5 bases and the J segment 4 bases; nucleotides outside the gene matches: 15. Germline CDR1 and CDR2: SGHVS and FQNEAQ.